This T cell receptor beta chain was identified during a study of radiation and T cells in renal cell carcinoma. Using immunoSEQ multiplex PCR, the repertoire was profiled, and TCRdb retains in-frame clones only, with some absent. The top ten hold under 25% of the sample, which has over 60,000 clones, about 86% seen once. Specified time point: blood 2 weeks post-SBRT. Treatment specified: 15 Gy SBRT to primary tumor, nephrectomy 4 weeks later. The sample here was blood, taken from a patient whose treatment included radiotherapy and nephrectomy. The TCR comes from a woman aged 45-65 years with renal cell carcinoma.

The DNA for the CDR3 is TGTGCCAGCACCGGTGAGTGGCAGTCGCTGGGTGAGCAGTACTTC. Translated: CASTGEWQSLGEQYF. The J gene is TRBJ2-7, the V gene TRBV5-6; D gene uncertain. Germline values: CDR1 SGHDT, CDR2 YYEEEE. The germline V and J ends were trimmed by 6 bases and 7 bases, with 23 bases remaining between them. CDR3 length: 15 amino acids.